The 22 T cell receptor beta chains listed next were all sequenced from one sample in a study of low-dose radiotherapy and immunotherapy resistance in tumors. cDNA synthesis used a TRAV/TRBV-specific primer set for both chains. TCRs underwent about 20 PCR cycles of amplification with a constant-region primer and V-primer adapter. TCRdb redid the calling of the reads with MiXCR, one entry per CDR3 protein. Among around 76,000 distinct CDR3 sequences, about a third were seen once, and the ten largest hold around 10%. Regarding time point: before trial treatment. The sequencing here drew on PBMCs, taken before treatment. These receptors came from a female donor with ovarian cancer.

This clonotype has more than one count but fewer than ten. A far larger clone lies a single base away; this is likely a read error. The V call is TRBV9, the J call TRBJ2-5, with TRBD1 identical over 10 bases. Trimming took 4 bases from V and 11 from J; bases not matched to a gene: 17. Germline V gene lookup returns CDR1 SGDLS and CDR2 YYNGEE. CDR3 length: 16 residues. CDR3 in DNA: TGTGCCAGCAGCTTACCGACAGGGGGCCGATACAATGAGCAGTACTTC. This codes for CASSLPTGGRYNEQYF.

The chain has TRBV28 and TRBJ2-7, with 7 bases aligning to TRBD2. Per germline, CDR1 MDHEN and CDR2 SYDVKM. The CDR3 extends over 16 amino acids. After removal of 7 bases from V and 4 bases from J, the junction contained 16 bases not matched to a gene. The CDR3 reads CASNGYGGRAGYEQYF. The CDR3 coding sequence is TGTGCCAGCAATGGTTATGGTGGGAGGGCCGGGTACGAGCAGTACTTC.

The sample holds many counts of this clonotype. V usage is TRBV6-2 or TRBV6-3 and J usage is TRBJ2-1; D possibly corresponds to TRBD2 (6 bases). The CDR3 runs 12 residues. Germline CDR1 is MNHEY and CDR2 is SVGEGT. V was shortened by 0 bases and J by 9 bases, with 6 bases between the two germline ends. CDR3 amino acids: CASSYSGGEQFF. CDR3 DNA: TGTGCCAGCAGTTACTCGGGGGGTGAGCAGTTCTTC.

This clonotype was seen ten or more times. The chain links TRBV4-2 to TRBJ1-2; no clear D gene. The CDR3 totals 15 residues. Germline values: CDR1 LGHNA, CDR2 YNFKEQ. Trimming took off 0 bases at V and 3 bases at J, with 11 bases between the two ends. The CDR3 sequence is CASSQDLSADYGYTF. As DNA, the CDR3 is TGTGCCAGCAGCCAAGATCTTTCAGCGGACTATGGCTACACCTTC.

The table lists this clonotype with many counts. The chain has TRBV6-2 or TRBV6-3 and TRBJ1-2, with D perhaps matching TRBD1 (5 bases). CDR1 is MNHEY, CDR2 SVGEGT, per germline. V gave up 4 bases and J gave up 0 bases, with 9 bases separating them. The CDR3 is 14 amino acids. The CDR3 region is CASSWDGANYGYTF. The CDR3 region has the DNA TGTGCCAGCAGTTGGGACGGAGCTAACTATGGCTACACCTTC.

Comments on this clonotype: A far larger clone lies a single base away; this is likely a read error. The chain links TRBV6-2 or TRBV6-3 to TRBJ2-1; 8 nucleotides line up with TRBD2. CDR3 size: 19 residues. Unmatched junction bases numbered 22, after V lost 2 bases and J lost 10 bases. Germline V gene data show CDR1 as MNHEY and CDR2 as SVGEGT. CDR3 loop: CASSYRGNVKAGVSYEQFF. The CDR3 coding sequence is TGTGCCAGCAGTTACAGGGGGAACGTTAAAGCGGGAGTCTCCTACGAGCAGTTCTTC.

Concerning this clonotype: Given a far larger clone just one base away, this is likely a sequencing read error. The rearrangement uses TRBV5-3 and TRBJ2-1; D not resolved. TRBV5-3 is an ORF, with its function uncertain. The CDR3 sequence is 13 residues long. The CDR3 nucleotides are TGTGCCAGCAGCTTATCAACCGCCGGTGGGCAGTTCTTC. Residues: CASSLSTAGGQFF.

Regarding this clonotype: This likely reflects a read error, since a far larger clone is one base away. This chain connects TRBV13 to TRBJ2-2; 7 nucleotides agree with TRBD1. Germline assignment: CDR1 PRHDT and CDR2 FYEKMQ (reference sequence). CDR3 size: 15 residues. The CDR3 protein is CANSKGAENTGELFF. Written as DNA, the CDR3 is TGTGCCAACAGCAAGGGGGCAGAGAACACCGGGGAGCTGTTTTTT.

The chain employs TRBV4-2 and TRBJ2-5, with a tentative D call TRBD2 (7 bases). CDR3 size: 16 residues. Germline V gene data show CDR1 as LGHNA and CDR2 as YNFKEQ. Trimming left V 1 base short and J 1 base short, with 13 bases between. The chain's CDR3 is CASSQAGGGLQETQYF. The CDR3 DNA reads TGTGCCAGCAGCCAAGCGGGCGGGGGCCTCCAAGAGACCCAGTACTTC.

There are many counts of this clonotype. DNA for the CDR3: TGTGCCAGCAGCCAGCGAGGGGGAAGCACAGATACGCAGTATTTT. This translates into CASSQRGGSTDTQYF. The chain links TRBV14 to TRBJ2-3, with TRBD1 as a possible D gene (6 bases). From germline, CDR1 is SGHDN and CDR2 FVKESK. This CDR3 contains 15 residues. V was clipped by 3 bases and J by 0 bases, with 10 bases between them.

For this clonotype: This likely traces to a read error, being one base from a far larger clone. CDR3 region: CTSSFQRGASSYEQYF. The CDR3 nucleotides read TGTACCAGCAGTTTCCAGCGGGGGGCCTCCTCCTACGAGCAGTACTTC. This rearrangement joins TRBV26 to TRBJ2-7; the table's D call, TRBD2, was not checked against the DNA. TRBV26 constitutes a pseudogene. The CDR3 is 16 amino acids.

This clonotype has a count of ten or more. V is TRBV23-1 and J is TRBJ1-5; D ambiguous. Being an ORF, TRBV23-1 has a function that is uncertain. This CDR3 has 15 residues. Between the trimmed V and J ends, which lost 0 bases and 6 bases, there was a span of 12 bases. CDR3 in DNA: TGCGCCAGCAGTCAATCGCACAATTGGGGTCAGCCCCAGCATTTT. This codes for CASSQSHNWGQPQHF.

This clonotype was counted at least ten times. The V gene is TRBV4-2, the J gene TRBJ2-3; D might be TRBD2 (7 bases). The CDR3 runs 17 residues. Germline CDR1 and CDR2: LGHNA and YNFKEQ. Trimming stripped 1 base from V and 5 bases from J, with 19 bases between. Here the CDR3 DNA reads TGTGCCAGCAGCCAAGCCTGGGGGGGCCAGGTTAAAGATACGCAGTATTTT. Encoded protein: CASSQAWGGQVKDTQYF.

The CDR3 DNA sequence: TGTGCCAGCTCACCTCCGGGACAGGGGGTGTATGAGCAGTTCTTC. It translates to CASSPPGQGVYEQFF. The chain links TRBV18 to TRBJ2-1, with 11 positions matching TRBD1. The J segment lost 8 bases and the V segment lost 3 bases, leaving 6 bases of the junction unmatched. The V gene's germline CDR1 is KGHSH and CDR2 LQKENI. This CDR3 spans 15 amino acids. Complete variable domain (other parts from reference TRBV18 and TRBJ2-1): NAGVMQNPRHLVRRRGQEARLRCSPMKGHSHVYWYRQLPEEGLKFMVYLQKENIIDESGMPKERFSAEFPKEGPSILRIQQVVRGDSAAYFCASSPPGQGVYEQFFGPGTRLTVL.

This chain uses TRBV20-1 with TRBJ2-3; D may be TRBD2 (5 bases). This CDR3 is built from 16 residues. The V end lost 0 bases, the J end lost 4 bases, and 17 bases lay between the germline ends. Germline V CDR1 and CDR2: DFQATT, SNEGSKA (reference sequence). The CDR3 region is CSARDTLAFPPDTQYF. CDR3 DNA: TGCAGTGCTAGAGATACTCTAGCTTTCCCCCCAGATACGCAGTATTTT.

Concerning this clonotype itself: A far larger clone is just one base off, so this is likely a read error. The chain links TRBV2 to TRBJ2-1, with D perhaps given as TRBD1 or TRBD2 (5 bases each). The V gene's germline CDR1 is SNHLY and CDR2 FYNNEI. Trimming pared 2 bases from V and 13 bases from J, leaving 9 bases between. This CDR3 region has 11 residues. CDR3 nucleotides: TGTGCCAGCAGTGAATGGGACGTTCAGTTCTTC. Amino acid sequence: CASSEWDVQFF.

This clonotype was observed a few times. The chain employs TRBV5-1 and TRBJ2-2; D possibly corresponds to TRBD2 (6 bases). Germline-derived CDR1 and CDR2 are SGHRS and YFSETQ. The CDR3 sequence is 18 residues long. Trimming shortened V by 4 bases and J by 0 bases, and 19 bases separated the two germline ends. The CDR3 reads CASSPVAIGEANTGELFF. For the CDR3, the DNA is TGCGCCAGCAGCCCGGTCGCGATTGGGGAGGCGAACACCGGGGAGCTGTTTTTT.

The V call is TRBV4-2, the J call TRBJ2-7; D is unresolved. This CDR3 has 13 residues. V was shortened by 1 base and J by 5 bases, with 9 bases between the two germline ends. The germline gives CDR1 LGHNA, CDR2 YNFKEQ. DNA for the CDR3: TGTGCCAGCAGCCAAGGCACTGGCAACGAGCAGTACTTC. Encoded protein: CASSQGTGNEQYF.

The CDR3 DNA follows: TGCGCCAGCATGACTAGCGGAGGGGTAGATACGCAGTATTTT. It yields the protein CASMTSGGVDTQYF. The chain links TRBV5-1 to TRBJ2-3, with 9 positions matching TRBD2. Unmatched junction bases numbered 7, after V lost 6 bases and J lost 5 bases. This CDR3 is built from 14 residues. Germline loops: CDR1 SGHRS, CDR2 YFSETQ.

This clonotype occurred a few times. V gene TRBV6-6 combines with J gene TRBJ2-3; unclear D gene. Germline-derived CDR1 and CDR2 are MNHNY and SVGAGI (reference sequence). V gave up 2 bases and J gave up 6 bases, with 3 bases separating them. The CDR3 consists of 11 residues. This CDR3 reads CASSYRDTQYF. In DNA form, the CDR3 reads TGTGCCAGCAGTTACAGGGATACGCAGTATTTT.

This clonotype was observed many times. The CDR3 is CASSLSLGNYNEQFF. In DNA form, the CDR3 reads TGTGCCAGCAGTTTATCATTAGGGAATTACAATGAGCAGTTCTTC. This chain uses TRBV28 with TRBJ2-1; D unclear. This CDR3 is built from 15 residues. Germline CDR1 MDHEN, CDR2 SYDVKM. The V end was cut by 1 base, the J end by 4 bases, with 11 bases between. Supplemented by reference TRBV28 and TRBJ2-1, the full variable domain reads DVKVTQSSRYLVKRTGEKVFLECVQDMDHENMFWYRQDPGLGLRLIYFSYDVKMKEKGDIPEGYSVSREKKERFSLILESASTNQTSMYLCASSLSLGNYNEQFFGPGTRLTVL.

This clonotype was seen repeatedly, ten times or more. This rearrangement joins TRBV11-2 to TRBJ2-1, with 15 bases matching TRBD2. The V and J ends lost 0 bases and 12 bases, in that order; junction bases with no gene match: 3. Per the germline V gene, CDR1 is SGHAT and CDR2 is FQNNGV. This CDR3 is 15 amino acids long. CDR3 sequence (DNA): TGTGCCAGCAGCTTAGACGGACTAGCGGGAGGGCGGCAGTTCTTC. It is translated as CASSLDGLAGGRQFF.